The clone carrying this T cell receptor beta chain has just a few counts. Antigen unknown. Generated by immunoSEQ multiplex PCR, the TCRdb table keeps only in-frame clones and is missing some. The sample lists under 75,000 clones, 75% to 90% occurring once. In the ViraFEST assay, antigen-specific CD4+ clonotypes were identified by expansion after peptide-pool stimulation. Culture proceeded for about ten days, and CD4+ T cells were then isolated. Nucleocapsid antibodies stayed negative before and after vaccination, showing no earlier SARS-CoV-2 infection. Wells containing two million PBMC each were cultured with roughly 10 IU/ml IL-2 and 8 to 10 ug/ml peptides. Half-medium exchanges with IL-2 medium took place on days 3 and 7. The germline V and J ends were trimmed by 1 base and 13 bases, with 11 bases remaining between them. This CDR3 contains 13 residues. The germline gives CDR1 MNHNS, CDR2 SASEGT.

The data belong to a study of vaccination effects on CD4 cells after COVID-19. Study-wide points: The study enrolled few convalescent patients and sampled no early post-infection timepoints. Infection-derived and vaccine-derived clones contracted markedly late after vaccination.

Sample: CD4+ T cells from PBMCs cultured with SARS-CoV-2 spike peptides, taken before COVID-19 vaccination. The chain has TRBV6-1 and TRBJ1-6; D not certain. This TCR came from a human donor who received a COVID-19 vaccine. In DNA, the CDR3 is TGTGCCAGCAGTGAAGAGGAGGGCTTGCCCCTCCACTTT. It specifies CASSEEEGLPLHF.